Listed below are T cell receptor beta chains from one sample, sequenced in a study of blood T cell repertoires in COVID-19. Sequenced by immunoSEQ multiplex PCR; TCRdb stores in-frame clones only, minus some. Of 90,000 to 130,000 clones listed, 86% are singletons. The sample comprised peripheral blood. The receptors derive from a man aged 35 to 55 with acute or convalescent COVID-19. Each CDR3 is given with its conserved first and last residue.

>TRBV9|TRBJ1-2
CASSVGQGANGYTF
>TRBV7-2|TRBJ1-2
CASSVTGVSGGGYTF
>TRBV2|TRBJ1-1
CASSVGQTNTEAFF
>TRBV6-1|TRBJ1-5
CASSEETGHNQPQHF
>TRBV7-2|TRBJ1-6
CASSPGQGNNSPLHF
>TRBV9|TRBJ2-3
CASSVAQGGQADTQYF
>TRBV30|TRBJ1-1
CAWDRAENTEAFF
>TRBV5-6|TRBJ2-1
CASSRQNEQFF
>TRBV11-2|TRBJ1-3
CASSYRGSSGNTIYF
>TRBV7-2|TRBJ1-2
CASTDRSSNYGYTF
>TRBV10-1|TRBJ2-2
CASDKDTAGELFF
>TRBV15|TRBJ1-5
CATSFRDRNQPQHF
>TRBV3-1/TRBV3-2|TRBJ1-3
CASSHHGTGNTIYF
>TRBV30|TRBJ1-5
CAWSVLYSNQPQHF
>TRBV19|TRBJ2-2
CASSLGNTGELFF
>TRBV7-2|TRBJ2-7
CASSSKSYGLAFYEQYF
>TRBV5-1|TRBJ1-2
CASSLAQGGYGYTF
>TRBV6-5|TRBJ1-6
CASSRQGDSPLHF
>TRBV6-1|TRBJ2-1
CASSEARSSEQFF
>TRBV5-1|TRBJ2-3
CASSLNPLTDTQYF
>TRBV25-1|TRBJ1-3
CASSVGGTGVIGNTIYF
>TRBV7-9|TRBJ1-6
CASSPVDSRDSPLHF
>TRBV19|TRBJ1-4
CASSSGQGGLEKLFF
>TRBV5-1|TRBJ2-2
CASSLLRSGQGASGELFF
>TRBV11-2|TRBJ1-4
CASSPAGTGGEKLFF
>TRBV12-5|TRBJ2-3
CASGLYTSPTGTDTQYF
>TRBV6-5|TRBJ2-5
CASSYSTSGAGETQYF
>TRBV2|TRBJ2-1
CASSRWGSNEQFF
>TRBV28|TRBJ1-3
CASSLDRTSGNTIYF
>TRBV7-8|TRBJ2-5
CASSLEGGPGTQYF
>TRBV18|TRBJ1-3
CASSPGTQTGNTIYF
>TRBV5-1|TRBJ2-7
CASSVGTSSTYEQYF
>TRBV3-1/TRBV3-2|TRBJ2-5
CASSQDQSGWETQYF
>TRBV5-1|TRBJ1-2
CASSLVGGNYGYTF
>TRBV6-5|TRBJ2-1
CASRRQGTYNEQFF
>TRBV2|TRBJ1-3
CASSPRTGVDTIYF
>TRBV2|TRBJ2-1
CASSVRPGGNEQFF
>TRBV5-6|TRBJ1-1
CASSPQRGSLKAFF
>TRBV5-1|TRBJ2-5
CASSSDRTFQETQYF
>TRBV6-5|TRBJ1-2
CASRLDRLYGYTF
>TRBV19|TRBJ1-1
CASSATVSNTEAFF
>TRBV12-5|TRBJ2-7
CASALAPFYEQYF
>TRBV3-1/TRBV3-2|TRBJ1-5
CASSQDLSQPQHF
>TRBV3-1/TRBV3-2|TRBJ1-1
CASSPGQVVGPEAFF